The sequence of this TCR beta chain was determined in a study of T cells and copy number aberrations in small-cell lung cancer (dated by TCRdb to 2020 to 2023). For the study in its entirety: Whole-exome sequencing of the same tumor regions was paired with TCR repertoire sequencing so that T cell metrics could be related to mutations and copy number aberrations. Tumor TCR data existed for about 17 patients, and 14 patients had TCR data from both tumor tissue and normal tissue. What the authors observed across the whole study: The study was limited by a small sample size because surgical resection is uncommon in small-cell lung cancer, and validation of the findings is required. Tumors had lower T-cell density, richness and clonality than adjacent lung tissue, but the difference in density was not significant. All specimens consisted of formalin-fixed paraffin-embedded tissue, which is known to introduce sequencing artifacts.

V ends up 4 bases short and J 4 bases short, with an unmatched junction base count of 9. Its CDR3 holds 15 amino acids, cysteine through phenylalanine. Solely the CDR3 DNA is kept, with 45 bases framed from the first base. CDR1 GTSNPN and CDR2 SVGIG are derived from the germline V gene (reference sequence). Patients with limited-stage small-cell lung cancer who underwent surgical resection in Hangzhou, China, between about 2007 and 2020 were included as donors. All donors were treated with upfront surgery without preoperative chemotherapy or radiotherapy, and immunotherapy was not given to any donor before or after surgery. All 20 or so patients in the sequenced cohort were smokers or heavy second-hand smokers. Adjacent normal lung was collected at least 2 cm from the tumor margin and was morphologically confirmed by two pathologists to be free of malignant cells. To characterize heterogeneity of the T cell repertoire, the study applied multi-region TCR-beta sequencing to resected limited-stage small-cell lung cancers and to tumor-adjacent lung tissue. The AllPrep DNA/RNA FFPE Kit (Qiagen) was used to extract genomic DNA from the FFPE tissue.

A note on this clone: The antigen it binds to is not known. The record has no base qualities; no much larger clone is one base away.

Using multiplexed V- and J-gene primers, the immunoSEQ hsTCRB Kit amplified TCR-beta CDR3 regions from genomic DNA. Unique DNA barcodes were added in a second PCR, and the samples were pooled together with one negative control and one positive control. The pooled TCR-beta libraries were sequenced using a 150-cycle paired-end protocol on an Illumina MiSeq. The study's processing was this. Adaptive Biotechnologies processed the raw sequencing data into a report containing normalized, annotated TCR-beta repertoires. T-cell density was computed as TCR-beta templates normalized to usable DNA, which was estimated by amplifying housekeeping genes. Clonality was defined as 1 minus Pielou's evenness, while richness was a count of unique rearrangements. Not all clones reach the TCRdb copy of this immuneACCESS table, which keeps in-frame sequences only. Checked studies attribute under half of the gap to unresolved V genes and leave the rest unexplained. D and trimming come from the DNA, and the V and J calls and clone size come from that table. The sample profile shows more than 2,000 clones; approximately 86% of them were found once. Approximately 5% of the sample is in the top ten clones.

This clonotype was obtained from a woman aged 50 to 65 with small cell lung cancer. The sequence is built from TRBV30 and TRBJ1-3; 8 bases in the middle match TRBD1. Sample: normal tissue next to the tumor. The CDR3 loop reads CAWTPTGAKGNTIYF. In nucleotide form, the sequence is TGTGCCTGGACCCCGACAGGGGCTAAAGGAAACACCATATATTTT. The full variable domain, completed from the reference TRBV30 and TRBJ1-3 proteins outside the CDR3, reads SQTIHQWPATLVQPVGSPLSLECTVEGTSNPNLYWYRQAAGRGLQLLFYSVGIGQISSEVPQNLSASRPQDRQFILSSKKLLLSDSGFYLCAWTPTGAKGNTIYFGEGSWLTVV.